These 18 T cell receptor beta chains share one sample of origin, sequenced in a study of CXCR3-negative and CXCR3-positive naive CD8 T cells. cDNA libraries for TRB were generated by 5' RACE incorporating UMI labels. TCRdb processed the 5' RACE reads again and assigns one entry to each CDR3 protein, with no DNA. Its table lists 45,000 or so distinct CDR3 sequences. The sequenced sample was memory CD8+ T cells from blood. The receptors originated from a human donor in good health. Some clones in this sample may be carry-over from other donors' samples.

The CDR3 sequence: CASSLGAGGTWEQYF. The chain couples TRBV7-2 to TRBJ2-7; the TCRdb D gene call, TRBD2, has no DNA to confirm it. CDR3 length equals 15 residues. Germline CDR1 is SGHTA and CDR2 is FQGNSA.

This CDR3 is CASSLEGGFIDTQYF. V and J are TRBV5-1 and TRBJ2-3; the TRBD1 assignment by TCRdb is unverifiable without DNA. The CDR3 sequence is 15 residues long. Per germline, CDR1 SGHRS and CDR2 YFSETQ.

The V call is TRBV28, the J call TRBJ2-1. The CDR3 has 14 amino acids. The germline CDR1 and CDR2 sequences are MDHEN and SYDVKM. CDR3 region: CASKQNSSYNEQFF.

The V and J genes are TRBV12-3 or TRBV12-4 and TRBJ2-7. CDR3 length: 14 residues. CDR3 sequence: CASSFELLSYEQYF.

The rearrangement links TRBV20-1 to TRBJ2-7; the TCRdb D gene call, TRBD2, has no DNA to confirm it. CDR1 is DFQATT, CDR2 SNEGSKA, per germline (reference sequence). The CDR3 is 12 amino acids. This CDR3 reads CSASGPSYEQYF.

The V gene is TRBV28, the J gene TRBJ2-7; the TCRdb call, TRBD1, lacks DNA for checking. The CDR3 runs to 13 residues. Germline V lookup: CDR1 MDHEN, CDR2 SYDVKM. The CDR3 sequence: CASSLQGVGEQYF. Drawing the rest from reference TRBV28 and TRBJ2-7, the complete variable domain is DVKVTQSSRYLVKRTGEKVFLECVQDMDHENMFWYRQDPGLGLRLIYFSYDVKMKEKGDIPEGYSVSREKKERFSLILESASTNQTSMYLCASSLQGVGEQYFGPGTRLTVT.

The CDR3 sequence is CASSLTTGRNTEAFF. The chain couples TRBV12-3 or TRBV12-4 to TRBJ1-1; the TRBD1 assignment by TCRdb is unverifiable without DNA. This CDR3 comprises 15 residues.

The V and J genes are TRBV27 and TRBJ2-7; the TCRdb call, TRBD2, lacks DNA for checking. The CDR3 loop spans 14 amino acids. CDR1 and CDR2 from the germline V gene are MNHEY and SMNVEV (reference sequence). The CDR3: CASSPGGTIYEQYF.

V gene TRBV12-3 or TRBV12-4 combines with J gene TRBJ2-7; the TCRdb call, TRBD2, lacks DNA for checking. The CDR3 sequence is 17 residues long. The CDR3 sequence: CASSLGGKVGYGYEQYF.

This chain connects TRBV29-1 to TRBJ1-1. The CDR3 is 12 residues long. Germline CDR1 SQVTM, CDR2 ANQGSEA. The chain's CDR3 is CSAPYENTEAFF.

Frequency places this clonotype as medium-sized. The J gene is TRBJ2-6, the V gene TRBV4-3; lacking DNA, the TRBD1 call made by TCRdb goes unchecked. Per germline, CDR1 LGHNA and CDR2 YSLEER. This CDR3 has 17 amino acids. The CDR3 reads CASSQETGGSGANVLTF.

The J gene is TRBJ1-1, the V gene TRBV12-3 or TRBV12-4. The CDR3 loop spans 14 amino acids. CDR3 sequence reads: CASSLVRYNTEAFF.

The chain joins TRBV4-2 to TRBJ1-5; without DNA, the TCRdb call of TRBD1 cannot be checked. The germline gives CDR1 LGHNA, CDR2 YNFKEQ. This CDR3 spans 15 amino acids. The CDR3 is CASSQDSQGDQPQHF.

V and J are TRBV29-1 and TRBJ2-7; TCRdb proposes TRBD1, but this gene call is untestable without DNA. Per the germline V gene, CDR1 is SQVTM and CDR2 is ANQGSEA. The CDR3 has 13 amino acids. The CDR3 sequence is CSVGAGASYEQYF.

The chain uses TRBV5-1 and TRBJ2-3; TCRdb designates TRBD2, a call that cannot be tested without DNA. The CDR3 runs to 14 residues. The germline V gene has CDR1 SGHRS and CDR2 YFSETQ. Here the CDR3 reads CASSFPPWGDTQYF.

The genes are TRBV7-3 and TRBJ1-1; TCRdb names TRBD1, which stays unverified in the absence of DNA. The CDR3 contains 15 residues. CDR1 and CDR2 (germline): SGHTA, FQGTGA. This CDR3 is CASSPTGARNTEAFF.

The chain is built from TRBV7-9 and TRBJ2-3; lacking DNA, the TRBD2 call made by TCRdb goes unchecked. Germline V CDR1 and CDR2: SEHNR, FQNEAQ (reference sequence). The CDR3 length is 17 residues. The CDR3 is CASVSGGLAGITDTQYF.

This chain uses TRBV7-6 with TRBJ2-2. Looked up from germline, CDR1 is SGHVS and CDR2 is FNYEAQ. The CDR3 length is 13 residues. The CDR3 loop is CASSNLNTGELFF.